Listed here are 17 T cell receptor beta chains from one sample, sequenced in a study of beta chain features in type 1 diabetes. Findings of the study overall: Shortening that was moderate but significant affected the TCRB CDR3s of Type 1 diabetes patients in all four CD4+ subsets.

For these receptors, no antigen is known. Expressed TCRB transcripts were sequenced because the isolated RNA had all been reverse transcribed beforehand. The assay was immunoSEQ multiplex PCR, and TCRdb's table has in-frame clones only and misses some. The table records hundreds of thousands of clones, 11% to 15% of them present only once. The specimen sequenced was naive CD4+ T cells from blood. All receptors come from a man aged 18 to 35 with type 1 diabetes.

The J gene is TRBJ2-2, the V gene TRBV13; 10 positions agree with TRBD2. Germline CDR1 reads PRHDT; CDR2 reads FYEKMQ (reference sequence). V lost 0 bases to trimming and J lost 7 bases; unmatched junction nucleotides: 11. The CDR3 runs to 18 residues. DNA for the CDR3: TGTGCCAGCAGCTTAGGCCTAAGGAGCGGGAGGGCCATCGGGGAGCTGTTTTTT. This translates into CASSLGLRSGRAIGELFF.

This chain links TRBV7-8 with TRBJ2-3; D possibly corresponds to TRBD1 (5 bases). Germline CDR1 reads SGHVS; CDR2 reads FQNEAQ. This CDR3 has 12 amino acids. V dropped 5 bases and J dropped 4 bases, with 7 bases sitting between them. The DNA of the CDR3 is TGTGCCAGCAGCGCAGGGCCAGATACGCAGTATTTT. Translating it yields CASSAGPDTQYF.

This clone has a handful of counts. The chain carries TRBV5-1 and TRBJ2-3; D gene uncertain. Trimming stripped 6 bases from V and 4 bases from J, with 18 bases between. Germline values: CDR1 SGHRS, CDR2 YFSETQ. This CDR3 contains 15 residues. CDR3 DNA sequence: TGCGCCAGCATCCAGGCCCCACAGTTCTCAGATACGCAGTATTTT. As protein: CASIQAPQFSDTQYF. The full variable domain, rest sourced from reference TRBV5-1 and TRBJ2-3, is KAGVTQTPRYLIKTRGQQVTLSCSPISGHRSVSWYQQTPGQGLQFLFEYFSETQRNKGNFPGRFSGRQFSNSRSEMNVSTLELGDSALYLCASIQAPQFSDTQYFGPGTRLTVL.

In its sample, this clone was seen a few times. The chain couples TRBV5-1 to TRBJ2-7; 7 nucleotides agree with TRBD1. This CDR3 comprises 12 residues. V trimming: 6 bases; J trimming: 3 bases; junction bases outside the gene matches: 3. CDR1 is SGHRS, CDR2 YFSETQ, per germline. CDR3 region: CASKGGGYEQYF. CDR3 bases: TGCGCCAGCAAAGGGGGCGGCTACGAGCAGTACTTC. The whole variable domain, filled in from reference TRBV5-1 and TRBJ2-7, reads KAGVTQTPRYLIKTRGQQVTLSCSPISGHRSVSWYQQTPGQGLQFLFEYFSETQRNKGNFPGRFSGRQFSNSRSEMNVSTLELGDSALYLCASKGGGYEQYFGPGTRLTVT.

This clone turned up a few times. This sequence joins TRBV7-9 and TRBJ2-7, with D perhaps matching TRBD2 (6 bases). Between the trimmed V and J ends, which lost 3 bases and 1 base, there was a span of 16 bases. The germline V gene encodes CDR1 SEHNR and CDR2 FQNEAQ (reference sequence). CDR3 length equals 16 residues. CDR3 DNA sequence: TGTGCCAGCAGCTTTAGGGCGGCAGGACTATCCTACGAGCAGTACTTC. Protein: CASSFRAAGLSYEQYF. Using reference TRBV7-9 and TRBJ2-7 for the parts outside the CDR3, the full variable domain is DTGVSQNPRHKITKRGQNVTFRCDPISEHNRLYWYRQTLGQGPEFLTYFQNEAQLEKSRLLSDRFSAERPKGSFSTLEIQRTEQGDSAMYLCASSFRAAGLSYEQYFGPGTRLTVT.

In this sample, this clone turned up a few times. The chain combines TRBV14 with TRBJ2-5, with unresolved D. Trimming stripped 0 bases from V and 4 bases from J, with 9 bases between. The length of the CDR3 is 14 residues. CDR1 SGHDN and CDR2 FVKESK come from the germline V gene. The CDR3 sequence is CASSQDEVRETQYF. The CDR3 nucleotides read TGTGCCAGCAGCCAAGATGAGGTTAGAGAGACCCAGTACTTC.

This clone has just a few counts. J is TRBJ2-7 and V is TRBV7-9, with D perhaps assigned TRBD1 or TRBD2 (5 bases each). V was pared by 4 bases and J by 3 bases, with 13 bases between. Per germline, CDR1 SEHNR and CDR2 FQNEAQ (reference sequence). CDR3 length equals 14 residues. The CDR3 DNA sequence: TGTGCCAGCAGCTCGGGGACGGTTATCTACGAGCAGTACTTC. Its protein product is CASSSGTVIYEQYF. The full variable domain, its missing parts supplied by reference TRBV7-9 and TRBJ2-7, is DTGVSQNPRHKITKRGQNVTFRCDPISEHNRLYWYRQTLGQGPEFLTYFQNEAQLEKSRLLSDRFSAERPKGSFSTLEIQRTEQGDSAMYLCASSSGTVIYEQYFGPGTRLTVT.

The chain couples TRBV9 to TRBJ1-1; no firm D call. The V and J ends lost 4 bases and 2 bases respectively, with 15 bases between them. In germline, CDR1 is SGDLS, CDR2 YYNGEE. The CDR3 contains 15 residues. The CDR3 reads CASSFSPLGNTEAFF. The CDR3 bases are TGTGCCAGCAGCTTCAGTCCCCTGGGTAACACTGAAGCTTTCTTT.

This clone was picked up a small number of times. The genes are TRBV7-2 and TRBJ2-3, with TRBD2 matching over 7 bases. The germline V gene encodes CDR1 SGHTA and CDR2 FQGNSA. This CDR3 is 16 amino acids long. With 1 base clipped from V and 2 bases from J, the junction kept 6 bases outside the gene matches. The CDR3, as DNA: TGTGCCAGCAGCTTAGAACTAGCGAGTCCCACAGATACGCAGTATTTT. It translates to CASSLELASPTDTQYF. The full variable domain, rest sourced from reference TRBV7-2 and TRBJ2-3, is GAGVSQSPSNKVTEKGKDVELRCDPISGHTALYWYRQSLGQGLEFLIYFQGNSAPDKSGLPSDRFSAERTGGSVSTLTIQRTQQEDSAVYLCASSLELASPTDTQYFGPGTRLTVL.

The rearrangement links TRBV27 to TRBJ1-3; D is ambiguous. The CDR3 length is 16 residues. V was pared by 0 bases and J by 0 bases, with 9 bases between. Germline values: CDR1 MNHEY, CDR2 SMNVEV (reference sequence). CDR3 bases: TGTGCCAGCAGTTTATCGCAGGCAGTCTCTGGAAACACCATATATTTT. It yields the protein CASSLSQAVSGNTIYF.

This clone was seen a few times. The chain uses TRBV7-2 and TRBJ2-1; 10 bases align to TRBD2. This CDR3 is built from 15 residues. V was clipped by 4 bases and J by 3 bases; unmatched bases: 3. Germline CDR1 is SGHTA and CDR2 is FQGNSA. CDR3 DNA sequence: TGTGCCAGCAGCTCCTCTAGCGGGAGCTACAATGAGCAGTTCTTC. Protein product: CASSSSSGSYNEQFF.

The chain combines TRBV11-1 with TRBJ2-2; D possibly uses TRBD1 or TRBD2 (5 bases each). There are 15 residues in the CDR3. The V gene lost 6 bases and the J gene lost 0 bases, with 11 bases spanning the gap. Germline V lookup: CDR1 SGHAT, CDR2 FQDESV (reference sequence). CDR3 bases: TGTGCCAGCAGTAGAGGGGCAGCGAACACCGGGGAGCTGTTTTTT. Amino acids: CASSRGAANTGELFF.

The chain combines TRBV7-2 with TRBJ2-7, with D unresolved. Germline-derived CDR1 and CDR2 are SGHTA and FQGNSA. Trimming cost V 3 bases and J 3 bases, with 3 bases left between them. The CDR3 covers 11 residues. This CDR3 reads CASSFNYEQYF. DNA of the CDR3: TGTGCCAGCAGCTTTAACTACGAGCAGTACTTC.

V usage is TRBV2 and J usage is TRBJ2-5, with 15 bases fitting TRBD2. Per germline, CDR1 SNHLY and CDR2 FYNNEI. This CDR3 has 13 residues. The ends lost 10 bases at V and 7 bases at J; junction bases unmatched: 4. In nucleotides, the CDR3 is TGTGCCACTCAGGGACTAGCGGGAGGGACCCAGTACTTC. Translated, it gives CATQGLAGGTQYF. Together with reference TRBV2 and TRBJ2-5, the CDR3 gives the full variable domain: EPEVTQTPSHQVTQMGQEVILRCVPISNHLYFYWYRQILGQKVEFLVSFYNNEISEKSEIFDDQFSVERPDGSNFTLKIRSTKLEDSAMYFCATQGLAGGTQYFGPGTRLLVL.

The chain combines TRBV14 with TRBJ2-1; possible D gene TRBD1, 8 bases. Looked up from germline, CDR1 is SGHDN and CDR2 is FVKESK. The CDR3 is 15 amino acids. V was trimmed by 0 bases and J by 9 bases, leaving 15 bases between them. CDR3 residues: CASSQDPYRGGEQFF. CDR3 sequence (DNA): TGTGCCAGCAGCCAAGACCCATACAGGGGGGGTGAGCAGTTCTTC.

This clone was seen a handful of times. This chain links TRBV2 with TRBJ2-1; 12 bases align to TRBD2. The CDR3 covers 14 residues. Germline V CDR1 and CDR2: SNHLY, FYNNEI. V lost 6 bases, J lost 8 bases, and 5 bases stayed unmatched. The CDR3 sequence is CASSPGLAGHEQFF. DNA for the CDR3: TGTGCCAGCAGCCCTGGACTAGCGGGACATGAGCAGTTCTTC.

The chain recombines TRBV19 with TRBJ2-5, with D uncertain. V was shortened by 3 bases and J by 5 bases, with 16 bases between the two germline ends. Germline CDR1 reads LNHDA; CDR2 reads SQIVND (reference sequence). This CDR3 has 15 amino acids. The CDR3 is CASSISSTEIETQYF. The CDR3 DNA sequence: TGTGCCAGTAGTATTTCGTCTACAGAAATTGAGACCCAGTACTTC.